This T cell receptor beta chain derives from a study of OX40 agonist ivuxolimab in advanced cancers. About the study: Every patient in dose escalation had hepatocellular carcinoma, melanoma, renal cell or head and neck cancer.

Germline V CDR1 and CDR2: SGHAT, FQNNGV. Trimming left V 4 bases short and J 8 bases short, with 14 bases between. This CDR3 contains 14 residues. Concerning this clone: Its antigen is not known.

Study-wide points: Some of the nonresponding patients also showed low levels of normalized T-cell clonal expansion. Blood T cells, both CD4+ and CD8+, expanded clonally by week 6 at 0.1 to 3.0 mg/kg.

Assay used: immunoSEQ multiplex PCR; TCRdb lists only in-frame clones, some missing. The sample has 50,000 to 75,000 clones, under 90% seen once. Sequencing used CD4+ or CD8+ T cells sorted from blood, obtained in a trial of the OX40 agonist ivuxolimab. The clonotype originates from an adult with an advanced solid tumor such as melanoma, head and neck, liver or kidney cancer. The chain is built from TRBV11-2 and TRBJ1-4; possibly TRBD1 for D (5 bases). The CDR3 DNA reads as TGTGCCAGCAGCTCAGGGTGGGTTCGCGAAAAACTGTTTTTT. Its protein is CASSSGWVREKLFF.